Listed below are T cell receptor beta chains from one sample, sequenced in a study of cytomegalovirus exposure and HLA in healthy donors. The table came from immunoSEQ multiplex PCR; TCRdb's copy has only in-frame clones and leaves some out. Among 200,000 to 250,000 clones listed, roughly 82% were seen once. The sequenced sample consisted of PBMCs. Source of these receptors: a woman aged 40 to 50 in good health and CMV-seropositive. The CDR3 runs from the conserved cysteine through the conserved F or W.

V: TRBV7-2
J: TRBJ1-5
CDR3: CASSLSRDQPQHF

V: TRBV9
J: TRBJ1-2
CDR3: CASSLQGRDYGYTF

V: TRBV9
J: TRBJ1-2
CDR3: CASSVAGANYGYTF

V: TRBV7-3
J: TRBJ2-7
CDR3: CASSLAGGDPYEQYF

V: TRBV7-9
J: TRBJ1-1
CDR3: CASSFSGGGRTEAFF

V: TRBV19
J: TRBJ2-7
CDR3: CASSSGRTSYEQYF

V: TRBV27
J: TRBJ2-7
CDR3: CASSSGTSPGKQYF

V: TRBV27
J: TRBJ2-7
CDR3: CASSLRGTGNEQYF

V: TRBV5-1
J: TRBJ1-2
CDR3: CASSLGDRPNYGYTF

V: TRBV1
J: TRBJ2-2
CDR3: CTSSQAKTGGSLPPGELFF

V: TRBV7-2
J: TRBJ1-2
CDR3: CASSTLTGDYGYTF

V: TRBV5-4
J: TRBJ2-7
CDR3: CASSLRQGQYEQYF

V: TRBV4-1
J: TRBJ1-1
CDR3: CASSHPKGQMNTEAFF

V: TRBV7-2
J: TRBJ2-1
CDR3: CASSIGQGSHNEQFF

V: TRBV7-9
J: TRBJ1-1
CDR3: CASSPWGGSFGDTEAFF

V: TRBV9
J: TRBJ1-2
CDR3: CATSRGPAGPTNYGYTF

V: TRBV28
J: TRBJ1-3
CDR3: CASSSAGTAGNTIYF

V: TRBV10-3
J: TRBJ1-1
CDR3: CAISDSRGNTEAFF

V: TRBV11-1
J: TRBJ2-3
CDR3: CASSSEALGTQYF